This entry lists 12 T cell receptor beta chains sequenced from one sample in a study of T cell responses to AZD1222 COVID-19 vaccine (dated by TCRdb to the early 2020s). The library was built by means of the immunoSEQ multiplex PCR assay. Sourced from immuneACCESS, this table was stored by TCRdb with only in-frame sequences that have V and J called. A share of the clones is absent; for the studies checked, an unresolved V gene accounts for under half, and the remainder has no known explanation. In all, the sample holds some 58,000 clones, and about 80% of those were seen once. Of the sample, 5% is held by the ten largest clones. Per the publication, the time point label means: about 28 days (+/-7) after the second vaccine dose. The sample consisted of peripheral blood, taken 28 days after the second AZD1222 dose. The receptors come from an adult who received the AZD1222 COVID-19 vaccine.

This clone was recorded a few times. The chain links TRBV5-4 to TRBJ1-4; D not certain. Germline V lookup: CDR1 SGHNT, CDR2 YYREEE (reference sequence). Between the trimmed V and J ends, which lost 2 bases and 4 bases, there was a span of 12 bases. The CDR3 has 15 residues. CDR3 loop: CASSFGISINEKLFF. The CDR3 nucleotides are TGTGCCAGCAGCTTCGGGATCTCCATTAATGAAAAACTGTTTTTT.

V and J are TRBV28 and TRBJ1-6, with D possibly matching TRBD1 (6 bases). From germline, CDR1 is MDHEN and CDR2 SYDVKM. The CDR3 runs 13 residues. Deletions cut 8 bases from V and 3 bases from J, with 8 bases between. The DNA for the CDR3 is TGTGCCAGCGGGGGCAGCTATAATTCACCCCTCCACTTT. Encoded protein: CASGGSYNSPLHF. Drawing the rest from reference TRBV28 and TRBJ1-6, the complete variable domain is DVKVTQSSRYLVKRTGEKVFLECVQDMDHENMFWYRQDPGLGLRLIYFSYDVKMKEKGDIPEGYSVSREKKERFSLILESASTNQTSMYLCASGGSYNSPLHFGNGTRLTVT.

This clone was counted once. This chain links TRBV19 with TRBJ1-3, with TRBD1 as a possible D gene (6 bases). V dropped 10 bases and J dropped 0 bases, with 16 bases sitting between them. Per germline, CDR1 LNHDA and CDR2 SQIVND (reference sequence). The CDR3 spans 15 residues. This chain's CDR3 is CATTRGAYSGNTIYF. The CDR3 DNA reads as TGTGCCACGACACGGGGGGCCTACTCTGGAAACACCATATATTTT.

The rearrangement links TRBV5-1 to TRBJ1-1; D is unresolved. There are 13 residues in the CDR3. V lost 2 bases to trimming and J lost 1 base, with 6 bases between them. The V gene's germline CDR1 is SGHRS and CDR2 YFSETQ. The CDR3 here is CASSFTGNTEAFF. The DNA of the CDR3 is TGCGCCAGCAGCTTTACGGGGAACACTGAAGCTTTCTTT.

DNA of the CDR3: TGTGCCAGCTCTCAGCGGGAGTCCTACGAGCAGTACTTC. Its protein is CASSQRESYEQYF. This chain connects TRBV5-4 to TRBJ2-7; 8 nucleotides match TRBD2. The CDR3 runs 13 residues. V was clipped by 7 bases and J by 1 base; unmatched bases: 4. Looked up from germline, CDR1 is SGHNT and CDR2 is YYREEE (reference sequence).

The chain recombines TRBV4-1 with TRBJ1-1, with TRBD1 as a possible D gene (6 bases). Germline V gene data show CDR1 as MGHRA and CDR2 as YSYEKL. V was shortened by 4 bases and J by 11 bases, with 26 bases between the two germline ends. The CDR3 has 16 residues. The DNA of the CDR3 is TGCGCCAGCAGCCCACATCTATCCAGGGGACCGCGCGAGGCTTTCTTT. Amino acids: CASSPHLSRGPREAFF.

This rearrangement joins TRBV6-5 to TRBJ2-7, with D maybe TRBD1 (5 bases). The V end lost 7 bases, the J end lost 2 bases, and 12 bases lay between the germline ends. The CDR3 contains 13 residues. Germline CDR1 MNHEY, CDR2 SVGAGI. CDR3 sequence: CASTGAGPYEQYF. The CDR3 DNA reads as TGTGCCAGCACTGGGGCTGGACCCTACGAGCAGTACTTC.

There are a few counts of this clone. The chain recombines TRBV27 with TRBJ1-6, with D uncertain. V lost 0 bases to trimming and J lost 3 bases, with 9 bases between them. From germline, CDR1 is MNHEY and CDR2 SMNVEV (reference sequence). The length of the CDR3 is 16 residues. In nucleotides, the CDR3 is TGTGCCAGCAGTTTATCGGCCCCGCTCTATAATTCACCCCTCCACTTT. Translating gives CASSLSAPLYNSPLHF.

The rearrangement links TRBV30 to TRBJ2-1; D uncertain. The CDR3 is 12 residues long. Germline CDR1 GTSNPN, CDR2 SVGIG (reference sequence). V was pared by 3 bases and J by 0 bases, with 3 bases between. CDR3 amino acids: CAWRVSYNEQFF. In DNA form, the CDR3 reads TGTGCCTGGAGAGTCTCCTACAATGAGCAGTTCTTC.

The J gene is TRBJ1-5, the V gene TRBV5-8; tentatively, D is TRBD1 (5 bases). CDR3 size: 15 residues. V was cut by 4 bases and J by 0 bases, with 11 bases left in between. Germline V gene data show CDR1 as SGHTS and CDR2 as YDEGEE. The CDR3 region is CASSAFGGSNQPQHF. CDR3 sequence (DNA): TGTGCCAGCAGCGCCTTCGGGGGTAGCAATCAGCCCCAGCATTTT.

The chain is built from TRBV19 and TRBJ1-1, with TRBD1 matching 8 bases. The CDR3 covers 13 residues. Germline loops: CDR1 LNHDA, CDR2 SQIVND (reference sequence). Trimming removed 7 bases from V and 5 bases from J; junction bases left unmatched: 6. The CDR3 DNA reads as TGTGCCAGTACCCGGACAGGGATTACTGAAGCTTTCTTT. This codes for CASTRTGITEAFF.

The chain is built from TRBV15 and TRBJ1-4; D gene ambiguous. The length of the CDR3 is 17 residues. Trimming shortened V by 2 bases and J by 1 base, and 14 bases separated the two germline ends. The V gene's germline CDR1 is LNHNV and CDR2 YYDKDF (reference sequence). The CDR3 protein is CATSRSLGIGTNEKLFF. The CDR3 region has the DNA TGTGCCACCAGCAGAAGTCTAGGGATAGGAACTAATGAAAAACTGTTTTTT.